The 10 T cell receptor beta chains below come from one sample, sequenced in a study of blood T cell repertoires in COVID-19. The repertoire was sequenced with immunoSEQ multiplex PCR; TCRdb's copy has only in-frame clones and lacks some. The data show under 200,000 clones, with 87% seen just once and around 7% held by the top ten. Sequencing was performed on PBMCs or T cells enriched from blood (not recorded which). Every receptor here comes from a woman aged 45-60 years who had recovered from COVID-19.

The V and J genes are TRBV30 and TRBJ1-6; 7 bases agree with TRBD1. Germline trimming cut 5 bases from V and 7 bases from J; bases unmatched to any gene: 8. This CDR3 is 14 amino acids long. Germline CDR1 and CDR2: GTSNPN and SVGIG (reference sequence). The CDR3 bases are TGTGCCTGGCTGAGGAACAGGGGAAATTCACCCCTCCACTTT. It encodes CAWLRNRGNSPLHF.

The CDR3 loop is CASSTRQGLMANNEQFF. The CDR3, as DNA: TGTGCCAGCAGCACCAGACAGGGACTTATGGCCAACAATGAGCAGTTCTTC. J is TRBJ2-1 and V is TRBV3-1 (or the pseudogene TRBV3-2); D perhaps matches TRBD1 (7 bases). CDR3 size: 17 residues. Trimming shortened V by 5 bases and J by 5 bases, and 22 bases separated the two germline ends. CDR1 LGHDT and CDR2 YNNKEL come from the germline V gene (reference sequence).

V and J are TRBV6-2 or TRBV6-3 and TRBJ2-1, with a possible D match to TRBD2 (7 bases). CDR1 is MNHEY and CDR2 is SVGEGT in the germline V gene. Trimming cost V 6 bases and J 2 bases, with 17 bases left between them. The CDR3 sequence is 16 residues long. CDR3 coding DNA: TGTGCCAGCAGCAGCCTAGGGGGGGCCCCCTACAATGAGCAGTTCTTC. Amino acids: CASSSLGGAPYNEQFF.

The chain recombines TRBV27 with TRBJ1-6; TRBD1 agrees at 11 bases. Germline trimming cut 1 base from V and 7 bases from J; bases unmatched to any gene: 6. Germline loops: CDR1 MNHEY, CDR2 SMNVEV (reference sequence). This CDR3 comprises 17 residues. The CDR3 loop reads CASSLWTGGAGNSPLHF. The CDR3 nucleotides are TGTGCCAGCAGTTTATGGACAGGGGGCGCGGGAAATTCACCCCTCCACTTT.

The J gene is TRBJ1-1, the V gene TRBV6-5; the D gene is possibly TRBD1 (5 bases). Germline values: CDR1 MNHEY, CDR2 SVGAGI. The V and J ends lost 2 bases and 4 bases respectively, with 11 bases between them. The CDR3 is made up of 14 amino acids. For the CDR3, the DNA is TGTGCCAGCAGTTACCCGGGGGGGGGCACTGAAGCTTTCTTT. Translating gives CASSYPGGGTEAFF.

The genes are TRBV28 and TRBJ1-5, with a possible D match to TRBD1 (5 bases). CDR3 length: 13 residues. V was cut by 6 bases and J by 3 bases, with 9 bases left in between. The germline V gene encodes CDR1 MDHEN and CDR2 SYDVKM. The CDR3 DNA is TGTGCCAGCAGACCGACAGTCAATCAGCCCCAGCATTTT. Translation gives CASRPTVNQPQHF.

This clone was recorded only once. V usage is TRBV5-1 and J usage is TRBJ1-2; TRBD1 matches at 7 bases. The CDR3 has 16 residues. The V gene's germline CDR1 is SGHRS and CDR2 YFSETQ. Trimming removed 4 bases from V and 2 bases from J; junction bases left unmatched: 11. The CDR3 DNA reads as TGCGCCAGCAGCGGGGTGTGGACAGGCAGAAACTATGGCTACACCTTC. Protein: CASSGVWTGRNYGYTF.

This chain connects TRBV6-1 to TRBJ2-7; 10 bases agree with TRBD2. CDR1 and CDR2 from the germline V gene are MNHNS and SASEGT. The CDR3 sequence is 14 residues long. V was clipped by 3 bases and J by 7 bases; unmatched bases: 6. CDR3: CASSDGAGGFEQYF. For the CDR3, the DNA is TGTGCCAGCAGTGATGGAGCGGGAGGGTTTGAGCAGTACTTC.

CDR3 amino acids: CASSRLAGSYNEQFF. CDR3 sequence (DNA): TGTGCCAGCAGCCGACTAGCGGGATCCTACAATGAGCAGTTCTTC. The J gene is TRBJ2-1, the V gene TRBV3-1 (or the pseudogene TRBV3-2); TRBD2 agrees at 11 bases. The trim removed 4 bases at V and 1 base at J, leaving 0 bases unmatched. Germline V gene data show CDR1 as LGHDT and CDR2 as YNNKEL (reference sequence). The CDR3 is 15 amino acids.

The chain joins TRBV2 to TRBJ2-6; D might be TRBD1 (5 bases). There are 16 residues in the CDR3. The V end was cut by 4 bases, the J end by 3 bases, with 13 bases between. Germline V lookup: CDR1 SNHLY, CDR2 FYNNEI. CDR3 sequence: CASSGSLGHGANVLTF. The CDR3 DNA reads as TGTGCCAGCAGTGGGTCCCTAGGACATGGGGCCAACGTCCTGACTTTC.